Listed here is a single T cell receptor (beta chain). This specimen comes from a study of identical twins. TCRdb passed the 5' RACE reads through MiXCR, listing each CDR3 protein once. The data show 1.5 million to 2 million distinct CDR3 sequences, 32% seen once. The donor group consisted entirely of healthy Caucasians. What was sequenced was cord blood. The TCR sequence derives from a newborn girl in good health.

This CDR3 reads CASGRPGYEYF. The CDR3 nucleotides read TGTGCCAGCGGGCGTCCGGGGTACGAGTACTTC. The chain is built from TRBV6-1 and TRBJ2-7; a possible D gene is TRBD2 (5 bases). The CDR3 has 11 residues. The V gene's germline CDR1 is MNHNS and CDR2 SASEGT. V was cut by 8 bases and J by 11 bases, with 16 bases left in between.